These T cell receptor beta chains were read from a single sample in a study of CD8 T cells in ankylosing spondylitis. TCRdb re-called the 5' RACE reads with MiXCR, one entry per CDR3 protein. The sample contains more than 500,000 distinct CDR3 sequences, roughly 5.2% of which appear only once. Specimen: blood, either unsorted or a sorted T cell fraction (not recorded which). The receptors were gathered from a male donor with ankylosing spondylitis. The CDR3 runs from the conserved cysteine through the conserved F or W. D genes are given only for firm matches. Only part of the rows carry a size: once, few, many, or a class if the clone is expanded.

cdr3_aa	cdr3_nt	v_call	j_call	d_call	clone_size
CASSKGQGGTDTQYF	TGTGCCAGCAGTAAGGGACAGGGGGGAACAGATACGCAGTATTTT	TRBV7-2	TRBJ2-3	TRBD1	many
CASNQLAGNSGGELFF	TGTGCCAGCAACCAACTAGCGGGAAATTCGGGCGGGGAGCTGTTTTTT	TRBV6-1	TRBJ2-2	TRBD2	few
CASSQDRTSGADTQYF	TGTGCCAGCAGCCAAGATCGGACTAGCGGGGCAGATACGCAGTATTTT	TRBV4-2	TRBJ2-3	TRBD2	few
CASSFSDRGAFF	TGTGCCAGCAGTTTCTCAGACAGGGGAGCTTTCTTT	TRBV28	TRBJ1-1	TRBD1	many
CSVLADQETQYF	TGCAGCGTACTAGCGGACCAAGAGACCCAGTACTTC	TRBV29-1	TRBJ2-5	TRBD2	many
CSARPRRRETQYF	TGCAGTGCTAGACCCCGCCGACGGGAGACCCAGTACTTC	TRBV20-1	TRBJ2-5	-	many
CATSRSMNTEAFF	TGTGCCACCAGCCGCAGTATGAACACTGAAGCTTTCTTT	TRBV15	TRBJ1-1	-	many
CASSSPPRRWQPQHF	TGTGCCAGCAGCTCACCGCCACGGCGTTGGCAGCCCCAGCATTTT	TRBV28	TRBJ1-5	-	many
CSANNGGAMNTEAFF	TGCAGTGCCAACAATGGGGGAGCCATGAACACTGAAGCTTTCTTT	TRBV20-1	TRBJ1-1	-	many
CASNLAGVTYNEQFF	TGTGCCAGCAATCTAGCGGGGGTCACCTACAATGAGCAGTTCTTC	TRBV6-1	TRBJ2-1	TRBD2	-
CASQVRGRREAFF	TGTGCCAGCCAAGTCAGGGGGCGCAGAGAAGCTTTCTTT	TRBV12-3/TRBV12-4	TRBJ1-1	TRBD1	many
CASSKAGGQMNTEAFF	TGTGCCAGCAGCAAAGCCGGGGGACAGATGAACACTGAAGCTTTCTTT	TRBV21-1	TRBJ1-1	-	few
CASSIATSSTDTQYF	TGTGCCAGTAGTATCGCCACTAGTTCTACAGATACGCAGTATTTT	TRBV19	TRBJ2-3	-	few
CSATSPSDRSGYEQYF	TGCAGTGCGACTTCCCCATCAGACAGAAGCGGTTACGAGCAGTACTTC	TRBV20-1	TRBJ2-7	-	many
CSVVAGGPYEQYF	TGCAGCGTTGTAGCGGGAGGGCCCTACGAGCAGTACTTC	TRBV29-1	TRBJ2-7	TRBD2	many
CAWSVHSDQPQHF	TGTGCCTGGAGTGTACACTCTGATCAGCCCCAGCATTTT	TRBV30	TRBJ1-5	-	many
CAISESRTVATEAFF	TGTGCCATCAGTGAGTCAAGGACGGTGGCCACTGAAGCTTTCTTT	TRBV10-3	TRBJ1-1	-	many
CASSPGPRNSPLHF	TGTGCCAGCAGCCCCGGGCCTAGGAATTCACCCCTCCACTTT	TRBV5-6	TRBJ1-6	-	many
CASSYPSTDTDTQYF	TGTGCCAGCAGTTACCCTTCCACCGACACAGATACGCAGTATTTT	TRBV6-5	TRBJ2-3	-	many
CSVAVASVATDTQYF	TGCAGCGTCGCCGTGGCGAGTGTAGCCACAGATACGCAGTATTTT	TRBV29-1	TRBJ2-3	-	many
CASTEGGRAYGYTF	TGTGCCAGCACTGAGGGCGGCAGGGCCTATGGCTACACCTTC	TRBV6-1	TRBJ1-2	-	many
CASSLKAGLSTDTQYF	TGTGCCAGCAGTTTAAAAGCAGGGCTCAGCACAGATACGCAGTATTTT	TRBV27	TRBJ2-3	-	many
CAISQGGETQYF	TGTGCCATCAGTCAGGGCGGTGAGACCCAGTACTTC	TRBV10-3	TRBJ2-5	-	many
CASSLGFHGELFF	TGTGCCAGCAGCCTAGGGTTCCACGGGGAGCTGTTTTTT	TRBV28	TRBJ2-2	-	many
CASSPAGPIGPSYNEQFF	TGTGCCAGCAGCCCTGCAGGACCGATTGGGCCCTCCTACAATGAGCAGTTCTTC	TRBV27	TRBJ2-1	-	-
CASSQDGSNQPQHF	TGTGCCAGCAGCCAAGATGGTAGCAATCAGCCCCAGCATTTT	TRBV4-2	TRBJ1-5	-	many
CSARKLSYEQYF	TGCAGTGCTAGAAAACTTTCCTACGAGCAGTACTTC	TRBV20-1	TRBJ2-7	-	many
CASSLNYGTLAPSGANVLTF	TGTGCCAGCAGTCTAAACTACGGGACCCTCGCCCCCTCTGGGGCCAACGTCCTGACTTTC	TRBV27	TRBJ2-6	-	-
CSVGGRNNADTQYF	TGCAGCGTTGGAGGGAGGAACAACGCAGATACGCAGTATTTT	TRBV29-1	TRBJ2-3	-	many
CATSLSGSGANVLTF	TGTGCCACCAGTTTATCGGGCTCTGGGGCCAACGTCCTGACTTTC	TRBV24-1	TRBJ2-6	-	-
CASSFTDPTDTQYF	TGTGCCAGCAGTTTTACAGATCCCACAGATACGCAGTATTTT	TRBV28	TRBJ2-3	-	few
CSAQRGSFRETQYF	TGCAGTGCCCAGAGGGGGTCTTTTCGGGAGACCCAGTACTTC	TRBV20-1	TRBJ2-5	-	many
CASSMTSGASSYEQYF	TGTGCCAGCAGTATGACTAGCGGAGCTAGCTCCTACGAGCAGTACTTC	TRBV7-2	TRBJ2-7	TRBD2	many
CSVEEGGDTQYF	TGCAGCGTTGAAGAGGGGGGAGATACGCAGTATTTT	TRBV29-1	TRBJ2-3	-	-
CSARWRQETQYF	TGCAGTGCTAGGTGGAGACAAGAGACCCAGTACTTC	TRBV20-1	TRBJ2-5	-	many
CASSLVAVGNTEAFF	TGTGCCAGCAGCTTAGTAGCCGTAGGGAACACTGAAGCTTTCTTT	TRBV7-2	TRBJ1-1	-	many
CASSPNWGNTEAFF	TGCGCCAGCAGCCCCAATTGGGGGAACACTGAAGCTTTCTTT	TRBV5-1	TRBJ1-1	-	many
CATSRRQSTDTQYF	TGTGCCACCAGCAGGAGGCAGTCCACAGATACGCAGTATTTT	TRBV15	TRBJ2-3	-	many
CASSLAPGSPNTGELFF	TGCGCCAGCAGCTTGGCGCCGGGTTCACCAAACACCGGGGAGCTGTTTTTT	TRBV5-1	TRBJ2-2	-	-
CASSFTGTGSAGYTF	TGTGCCAGCAGCTTTACCGGGACAGGGTCCGCTGGCTACACCTTC	TRBV7-2	TRBJ1-2	TRBD1	many
CASSQVEASYGYTF	TGCGCCAGCAGCCAAGTTGAAGCCAGCTATGGCTACACCTTC	TRBV4-1	TRBJ1-2	-	many
CASNGATGIGNEQYF	TGTGCCAGCAACGGGGCGACAGGGATTGGCAACGAGCAGTACTTC	TRBV5-5	TRBJ2-7	TRBD1	many
CASSQESGNTIYF	TGCGCCAGCAGCCAAGAGTCTGGAAACACCATATATTTT	TRBV4-3	TRBJ1-3	-	many
CASSLVGGGNVVNTEAFF	TGCGCCAGCAGCTTGGTGGGCGGGGGGAACGTGGTGAACACTGAAGCTTTCTTT	TRBV5-1	TRBJ1-1	-	many
CASSQGYRGDWEKLFF	TGCGCCAGCAGCCAAGGTTACAGGGGCGATTGGGAAAAACTGTTTTTT	TRBV4-3	TRBJ1-4	TRBD1	many
CASSIDEWAYNEQFF	TGTGCCAGTAGTATTGACGAGTGGGCCTACAATGAGCAGTTCTTC	TRBV19	TRBJ2-1	-	few
CASSLELPPGNEQFF	TGTGCCAGCAGTTTAGAACTACCTCCGGGGAATGAGCAGTTCTTC	TRBV12-3/TRBV12-4	TRBJ2-1	-	many
CASSLRTGYTEAFF	TGCGCCAGCAGCTTGAGGACAGGGTACACTGAAGCTTTCTTT	TRBV5-1	TRBJ1-1	TRBD1	many